This T cell receptor beta chain is drawn from a study of CD8+CD57+ T cells in acquired aplastic anemia (dated by TCRdb to 2017 to 2018). With respect to the entire study: DNA extracted from sorted CD4+ and CD8+ cells had a mean of about 3.2 ug, with a range of roughly 0.19 to 27.4 ug. CD8+CD57+ expansion was defined as a frequency above the mean frequency observed in healthy subjects.

Flow cytometry had shown CD8+CD57+ cell expansion in the patients selected for sequencing. Every patient had a diagnosis of severe acquired aplastic anemia based on International Study of Aplastic Anemia and Agranulocytosis and Camitta criteria. At the time blood was sampled, none of the patients had received any therapy. TCR repertoires of sorted CD4+ and CD8+ blood T cells from severe aplastic anemia patients and healthy subjects were deep-sequenced in the study. Patients were enrolled under clinicaltrials.gov protocols 00001620, 01623167, 00001397, 00071045, 00081523 and 00961064 in the USA. Ficoll-Paque density gradient centrifugation was used to isolate peripheral blood mononuclear cells. Before DNA extraction, CD4+ and CD8+ T cells were sorted by FACS or by magnetic beads. Profiling of TCR beta VDJ combinations and CDR3 sequences used genomic DNA as the template. TCR repertoire sequencing was run on an Illumina HiSeq 2000. Concerning the study's data processing: TRBV/TRBJ rearrangement plots, CDR3 size and DJ length profiles, and Simpson's diversity index were used to assess repertoires. The most abundant DNA sequence in the deep sequencing data was defined as the immunodominant clone. CDR3 amino acid sequences were screened for sharing across subjects and compared with published repertoires and the VDJdb database. Clones were called with MiXCR by TCRdb after fastp trimmed the public reads at Q25, and only in-frame beta chains were retained. Every entry covers one CDR3 protein and lists the most common genes and DNA from its rows. These V and J calls are TCRdb output, not the study's own analysis. The sample table contains about half a million distinct CDR3 sequences; only one count was recorded for around 33% of them. Of the sample, 0.75% to 0.95% is held by the ten largest clones.

In regard to this clonotype: It lacks a known antigen. Base qualities were left out, and no much larger clone turns up one base away.

The CDR3 measures 16 amino acids from cysteine to phenylalanine. The retained sequence is limited to the CDR3, 48 bases, with the frame set at the first base. The germline V gene yields SGDLS for CDR1 and YYNGEE for CDR2. V is cut by 3 bases and J by 1 base, and the space between the germline ends is 17 bases. Overall study outcomes, separate from this receptor: CD8+ Simpson's diversity did not differ significantly between patients and healthy controls (P=0.060). Although twenty-nine CD8+ CDR3 sequences were shared by patients and controls, these sequences appeared highly expressed in patients and within the immunodominant clones of patients.

The chain is assembled from TRBV9 and TRBJ2-7, with TRBD2 tentatively as D gene (7 bases match). Material for sequencing was sorted CD4+, CD8+, or CD8+CD57+ T cells (not recorded which) from PBMCs. The origin of this receptor is a human donor with aplastic anemia. The DNA reads as follows: TGTGCCAGCAGCGAGGGGGGGGTCCCCTCTTCCTACGAGCAGTACTTC. Translated, this gives CASSEGGVPSSYEQYF.